Here is one T cell receptor beta chain with its context. Its antigen has not been determined. No base-level quality is on record; no much larger clone is a single base apart. V gives up 4 bases and J gives up 8 bases, and the segment between their germline ends measures 17 bases. The CDR3 measures 14 amino acids from cysteine to phenylalanine. Just the 42-base CDR3 DNA is kept, in frame starting at base 1. Reading the germline V gene (reference sequence) gives CDR1 LNHDA and CDR2 SQIVND. TCRbeta CDR3 regions were amplified from genomic DNA using the immunoSEQ Assay, a bias-controlled multiplex PCR. Per the source publication's procedure: Within the assay, amplification of reference gene primers was used to estimate how many nucleated cells each sample contained. To quantify the absolute abundance of each unique TCRbeta CDR3 rearrangement, sequence reads were collapsed and filtered. For each sample, productive Simpson clonality was calculated as the square root of Simpson's diversity index over productive rearrangements. Sourced from immuneACCESS, this table was stored by TCRdb with only in-frame sequences that have V and J called. A share of the clones is absent; for the studies checked, an unresolved V gene accounts for under half, and the remainder has no known explanation. That table furnishes V, J and clone size, whereas the DNA furnished D and trimming. The sample contains under 200,000 clones, about 90% of them found a single time. The ten top clones hold around 1.5% of the sample.

The source of the sample is a study of blood T cell repertoires in COVID-19 (dated by TCRdb to the early 2020s). The study in broad terms: Collaborator samples came from the United States, Italy and Spain and covered acute and convalescent phases of COVID-19. The material from the prospective study consisted of cDNA or gDNA derived from T cells, B-cell-depleted T cells, or PBMCs. Deeply sampled blood TCRbeta repertoires from subjects exposed to, actively infected with, or recovered from COVID-19 were included in the dataset. A freely available public database, intended as a resource for researchers studying the immune response to SARS-CoV-2, is where the repertoires were released. The samples were drawn from two sources: the first 160 participants of the ongoing ImmuneRACE study, and 1,254 subjects contributed by 6 global collaborators. A de-identified subject ID, COVID-19 status, age in years and sex were almost always included in the sample metadata. Where available, HLA class I and class II types were taken from metadata supplied by the sample provider and were not determined by assay-based typing. General conclusions and limits of the study: The amount of clinical and demographic metadata varied by source and participant and was provided uncurated.

Whole blood was collected in K2EDTA tubes by collaborating institutions according to the institutions' own protocols. For TCRbeta analysis, collaborators shipped samples as frozen whole blood, isolated PBMCs, or DNA extracted from either of those sample types. The specimen was peripheral blood. The source is a man between 18 and 29 years old with active or convalescent COVID-19. The sequence joins TRBV19 to TRBJ1-2; the best D guess is TRBD1, with 5 bases matching. The CDR3 reads CASSTRDFLRGYTF. The DNA sequence is TGTGCCAGTAGTACCCGGGACTTCCTACGCGGCTACACCTTC.